The rows below give T cell receptor beta chains drawn from one sample of a study of response to subunit inactivated influenza vaccine. TCRdb processed the RT-PCR reads anew with MiXCR; each CDR3 protein has one entry. The profile covers under 950,000 distinct CDR3 sequences, with around 21% appearing a single time and approximately 10% taken by the ten largest. Here the sequenced sample was PBMCs from blood, taken less than 6 days after vaccination. These receptors all come from a man aged 50-59 years who received an inactivated influenza vaccine. CDR3s include the opening cysteine and the closing phenylalanine or tryptophan. The D gene is left open where the match is weak. Clone size, where shown, is once, few, many, or a class for clones that have expanded.

TRBV12-3/TRBV12-4,few,NA,TRBJ2-6,TGTGCCAGCAGTACGACCAGAGCCAACGTCCTGACTTTC,CASSTTRANVLTF
TRBV7-2,NA,NA,TRBJ2-5,TGTGCCAGCAGCTCGCGATCCCAAGAGACCCAGTACTTC,CASSSRSQETQYF
TRBV7-9,NA,NA,TRBJ1-1,TGTGCCAGCAGCTCAGCGACGGGACTTGAAGCTTTCTTT,CASSSATGLEAFF
TRBV28,few,TRBD2,TRBJ2-3,TGTGCCAGCAGTCCCCGGGGGGTCGTGTTGCCGAACACAGATACGCAGTATTTT,CASSPRGVVLPNTDTQYF
TRBV20-1,few,NA,TRBJ2-1,TGCAGTGCTAGAGACCCGTACACTAGTAATGAGCAGTTCTTC,CSARDPYTSNEQFF
TRBV20-1,few,TRBD2,TRBJ2-1,TGCAGTGCTGGCCGGACTAGCGGGAGCTCCTACAATGAGCAGTTCTTC,CSAGRTSGSSYNEQFF
TRBV27,NA,NA,TRBJ2-7,TGTGCCAGCAGCCCCGGGACAAGAGGGATCTCCGAGCAGAACTTC,CASSPGTRGISEQNF
TRBV5-1,NA,TRBD2,TRBJ2-5,TGCGCCAGCAGCTTGGTGGCTAGCGGGGGAAAAGAGACCCAGTACTTC,CASSLVASGGKETQYF
TRBV5-1,NA,NA,TRBJ2-7,TGCGCCAGCAGCTCAAACGGATACGAGCAGTACTTC,CASSSNGYEQYF
TRBV11-2,NA,NA,TRBJ1-1,TGTGCCAGCAGCTTAAATCCGAACACTGAAGCTTTCTTT,CASSLNPNTEAFF
TRBV9,few,TRBD1,TRBJ2-3,TGTGCCAGCAGCGTCCGCGGACAGGGGGCATCAGATACGCAGTATTTT,CASSVRGQGASDTQYF
TRBV7-3,NA,NA,TRBJ2-2,TGTGCCAGCAGCTTAACGTTTTCAGAGGGGGAGCTGTTTTTT,CASSLTFSEGELFF
TRBV7-6,few,NA,TRBJ1-1,TGTGCCAGCAGCGCAAGGGCGGCAGTCCGGAACACTGAAGCTTTCTTT,CASSARAAVRNTEAFF
TRBV12-3/TRBV12-4,few,TRBD2,TRBJ2-5,TGTGCCAGCAGTTTGAGTAGCGGGGGCCAAGAGACCCAGTACTTC,CASSLSSGGQETQYF
TRBV12-3/TRBV12-4,NA,NA,TRBJ2-3,TGTGCCAGCAACCCGGGGGTCCAGAGCACAGATACGCAGTATTTT,CASNPGVQSTDTQYF
TRBV15,NA,NA,TRBJ1-6,TGTGCCACCAGCAGAGATTGGGGGGCGGCGGATTCACCCCTCCACTTT,CATSRDWGAADSPLHF
TRBV6-1,NA,TRBD2,TRBJ2-1,TGTGCCAGCAGTGGACCGACGGGGGGAACCTACAATGAGCAGTTCTTC,CASSGPTGGTYNEQFF
TRBV28,NA,NA,TRBJ2-3,TGTGCCAGCAGCTCAATCGGACAGAGCACAGATACGCAGTATTTT,CASSSIGQSTDTQYF
TRBV4-1,NA,TRBD2,TRBJ2-3,TGCGCCAGCAGCCACCCAGCGGGGGACCCCACAGATACGCAGTATTTT,CASSHPAGDPTDTQYF
TRBV24-1,NA,TRBD2,TRBJ2-2,TGTGCCACCGGTACTAGCGAGCTCGGGGAGCTGTTTTTT,CATGTSELGELFF
TRBV7-2,few,TRBD1,TRBJ2-5,TGTGCCAGCAGCCCCCCCGGGACAGGGCGGAAAGAGACCCAGTACTTC,CASSPPGTGRKETQYF
TRBV20-1,NA,TRBD2,TRBJ2-1,TGCAGTGCTAGAGGGACTAGCGGGAGAGGGGATGAGCAGTTCTTC,CSARGTSGRGDEQFF
TRBV29-1,few,NA,TRBJ2-2,TGCAGCGTTGAGTATCAGCACACCGGGGAGCTGTTTTTT,CSVEYQHTGELFF
TRBV3-1,many,NA,TRBJ1-3,TGTGCCAGCAAGCAGACCAGCTCTGGAAACACCATATATTTT,CASKQTSSGNTIYF
TRBV12-3/TRBV12-4,NA,NA,TRBJ1-2,TGTGCCAGCAGTTTACGGGGCCACTATGGCTACACCTTC,CASSLRGHYGYTF
TRBV6-5,few,TRBD2,TRBJ2-1,TGTGCCAGCAGTTTCTTGACTAGCGGAGGTTACAATGAGCAGTTCTTC,CASSFLTSGGYNEQFF
TRBV7-9,few,TRBD2,TRBJ2-7,TGTGCCAGCAGCGCAGCGGGGAGATGGGACGAGCAGTACTTC,CASSAAGRWDEQYF
TRBV20-1,many,NA,TRBJ2-3,TGCAGTGCTAGAGGCGGAAGCACAGATACGCAGTATTTT,CSARGGSTDTQYF
TRBV20-1,NA,NA,TRBJ1-1,TGCAGTGCTATGGTGTCCTGGGGGAACACTGAAGCTTTCTTT,CSAMVSWGNTEAFF
TRBV5-1,NA,TRBD1,TRBJ1-1,TGCGCCAGCAGGACAGGGAGGTACACTGAAGCTTTCTTT,CASRTGRYTEAFF
TRBV20-1,NA,NA,TRBJ1-5,TGCAGCGGGGGTTTGAGCGGAAAGCTGGGTCAGCCCCAGCATTTT,CSGGLSGKLGQPQHF
TRBV20-1,NA,TRBD2,TRBJ2-7,TGCAGTGCTAGATCCTGGACTAGCGACTCCTACGAGCAGTACTTC,CSARSWTSDSYEQYF
TRBV18,once,TRBD1,TRBJ2-5,TGTGCCAGCTCCGGTTCGGGACAGCAAGAGACCCAGTACTTC,CASSGSGQQETQYF
TRBV30,NA,NA,TRBJ1-5,TGTGCCTGGTCGAGTACGGGGGGTAACCAGCCCCAGCATTTT,CAWSSTGGNQPQHF
TRBV11-2,few,TRBD2,TRBJ2-3,TGTGCCAGCACCATTAGTTTAGCGGGGGTAGATACGCAGTATTTT,CASTISLAGVDTQYF
TRBV4-3,NA,TRBD2,TRBJ2-3,TGCGCCAGCAGCCCCCGTGGACTAGCGGGGCCAAAGGATACGCAGTATTTT,CASSPRGLAGPKDTQYF
TRBV6-1,few,NA,TRBJ2-2,TGTGCCAGCAGAGTAGCGCATTCGAACACCGGGGAGCTGTTTTTT,CASRVAHSNTGELFF
TRBV4-3,NA,TRBD2,TRBJ2-3,TGCGCCAGCAGCCACCTCCTCCTTCTAGCGGATACAGATACGCAGTATTTT,CASSHLLLLADTDTQYF
TRBV12-3/TRBV12-4,few,NA,TRBJ2-2,TGTGCCAGCACTCCCCCGGGGACCTCGAACGCCGGGGAGCTGTTTTTT,CASTPPGTSNAGELFF
TRBV27,few,TRBD2,TRBJ2-7,TGTGCCAGCAGTGACCCGACCACTAGCGGGACGATCTACGAGCAGTACTTC,CASSDPTTSGTIYEQYF
TRBV10-1,few,NA,TRBJ2-7,TGCGCCAGCAGTGATTCTAGACATCACGAGCAGTACTTC,CASSDSRHHEQYF